Ten or more counts support the clone carrying this T cell receptor (beta chain). TCRdb itself ran the 5' RACE reads through MiXCR, one entry per CDR3 protein. The sample holds 60,000 to 80,000 distinct CDR3 sequences, roughly 16% seen once. This specimen comes from a study of T cells of healthy individuals. The sequence derives from a human donor in good health.

The CDR3 DNA sequence: TGTGCCAGCCTTACCGGGAACACTGAAGCTTTCTTT. Translating gives CASLTGNTEAFF. The chain employs TRBV6-5 and TRBJ1-1; D unclear. The germline gives CDR1 MNHEY, CDR2 SVGAGI. V lost 8 bases and J 1 base, leaving 8 bases between the germline ends. The CDR3 is made up of 12 amino acids.